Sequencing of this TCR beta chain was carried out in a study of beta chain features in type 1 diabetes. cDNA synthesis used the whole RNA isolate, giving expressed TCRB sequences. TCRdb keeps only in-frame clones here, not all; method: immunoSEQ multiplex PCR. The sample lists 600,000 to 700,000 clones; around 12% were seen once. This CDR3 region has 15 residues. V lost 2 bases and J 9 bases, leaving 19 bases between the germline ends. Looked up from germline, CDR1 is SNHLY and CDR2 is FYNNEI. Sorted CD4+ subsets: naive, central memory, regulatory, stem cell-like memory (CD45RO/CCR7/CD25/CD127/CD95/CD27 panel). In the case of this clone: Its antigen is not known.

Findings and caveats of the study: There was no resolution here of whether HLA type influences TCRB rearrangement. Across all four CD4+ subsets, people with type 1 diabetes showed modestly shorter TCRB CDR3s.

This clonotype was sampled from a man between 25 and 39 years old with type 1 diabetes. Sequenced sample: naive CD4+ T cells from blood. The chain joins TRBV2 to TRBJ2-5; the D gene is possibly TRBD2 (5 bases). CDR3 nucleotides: TGTGCCAGCAGTGAACTCCACTCAAGCGGAGTGGCCCAGTACTTC. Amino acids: CASSELHSSGVAQYF. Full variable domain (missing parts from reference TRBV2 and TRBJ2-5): EPEVTQTPSHQVTQMGQEVILRCVPISNHLYFYWYRQILGQKVEFLVSFYNNEISEKSEIFDDQFSVERPDGSNFTLKIRSTKLEDSAMYFCASSELHSSGVAQYFGPGTRLLVL.